This T cell receptor beta chain came from a study of T-cell memory formation after mild COVID-19. This clonotype was counted a few times. The antigen remains unidentified. The CDR3 runs to 11 residues. Germline CDR1 reads SEHNR; CDR2 reads FQNEAQ (reference sequence). V was trimmed by 3 bases and J by 6 bases, leaving 5 bases between them. General study results and limits: The study found balanced CD4/CD8 in clones contracting day 15 to 85 and a CD4+ lean in later expanders.

Barcoded TCR alpha and TCR beta cDNA libraries with UMIs came from 5'RACE using constant-segment primers. TCRdb called the 5' RACE reads again in MiXCR, with one record for every CDR3 protein. This table holds some 160,000 distinct CDR3 sequences, roughly 13% found once. The V gene is TRBV7-9, the J gene TRBJ1-1; D is uncertain. The sequenced sample consisted of PBMCs or a T cell subset sorted from them (not recorded which). This clonotype was obtained from a man in his late teens or twenties who had mild COVID-19 (a few samples of this study predate the infection). Cell type and time point are not known. CDR3 coding DNA: TGTGCCAGCAGCTTCAAATCTGAAGCTTTCTTT. It encodes CASSFKSEAFF.